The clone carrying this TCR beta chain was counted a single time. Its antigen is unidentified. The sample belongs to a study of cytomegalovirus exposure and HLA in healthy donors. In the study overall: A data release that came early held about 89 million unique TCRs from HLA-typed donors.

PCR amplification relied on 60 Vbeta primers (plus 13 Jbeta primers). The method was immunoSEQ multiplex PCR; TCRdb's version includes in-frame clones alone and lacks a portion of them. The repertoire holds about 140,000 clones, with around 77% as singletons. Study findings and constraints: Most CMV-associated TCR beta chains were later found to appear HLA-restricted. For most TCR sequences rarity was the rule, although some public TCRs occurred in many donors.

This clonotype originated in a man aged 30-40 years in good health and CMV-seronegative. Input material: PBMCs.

As DNA, the CDR3 is TGCGCCAGCACCCTCACTCCACAGCAAGAGACCCAGTACTTC. This gives the protein CASTLTPQQETQYF. The chain combines TRBV5-1 with TRBJ2-5; D call uncertain. V gave up 6 bases and J gave up 2 bases, with 14 bases separating them. This CDR3 has 14 amino acids. CDR1 SGHRS and CDR2 YFSETQ come from the germline V gene.